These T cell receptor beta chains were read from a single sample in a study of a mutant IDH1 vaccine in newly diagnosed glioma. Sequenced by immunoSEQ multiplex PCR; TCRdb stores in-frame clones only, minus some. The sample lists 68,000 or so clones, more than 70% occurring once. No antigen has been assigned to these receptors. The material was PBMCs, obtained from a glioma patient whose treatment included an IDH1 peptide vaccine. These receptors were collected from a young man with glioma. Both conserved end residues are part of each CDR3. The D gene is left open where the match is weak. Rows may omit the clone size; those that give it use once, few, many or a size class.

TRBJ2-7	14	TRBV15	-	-	CATSRGQGSYEQYF	TGTGCCACCAGCAGAGGCCAGGGGTCATACGAGCAGTACTTC
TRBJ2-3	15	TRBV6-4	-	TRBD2	CASSGTSGGTDTQYF	TGTGCCAGCAGTGGGACTAGCGGGGGCACAGATACGCAGTATTTT
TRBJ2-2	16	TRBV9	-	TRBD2	CASSVLAGVVAGELFF	TGTGCCAGCAGCGTACTAGCGGGAGTGGTCGCCGGGGAGCTGTTTTTT
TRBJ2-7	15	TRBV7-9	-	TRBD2	CASSLLLAPHYEQYF	TGTGCCAGCAGCTTACTACTAGCGCCACACTACGAGCAGTACTTC
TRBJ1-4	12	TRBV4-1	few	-	CASSQVGGQLFF	TGCGCCAGCAGCCAAGTGGGGGGCCAACTGTTTTTT
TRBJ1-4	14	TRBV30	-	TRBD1	CAGVLRDRGEKLFF	TGTGCCGGAGTACTCCGGGACAGGGGGGAAAAACTGTTTTTT
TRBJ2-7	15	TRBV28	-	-	CASTSHPGSVYEQYF	TGTGCCAGCACCTCCCATCCGGGGAGCGTCTACGAGCAGTACTTC
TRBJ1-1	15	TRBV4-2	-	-	CASSQTGRLNTEAFF	TGTGCCAGCAGCCAAACCGGACGGTTGAACACTGAAGCTTTCTTT
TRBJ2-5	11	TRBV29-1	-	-	CSVGLGETQYF	TGCAGCGTTGGGTTGGGGGAGACCCAGTACTTC
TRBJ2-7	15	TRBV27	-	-	CASSLGRDGSYEQYF	TGTGCCAGCAGTTTAGGAAGGGACGGCTCCTACGAGCAGTACTTC
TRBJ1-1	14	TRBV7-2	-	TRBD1	CATRGTTPGTEAFF	TGTGCCACCAGGGGGACCACCCCAGGTACTGAAGCTTTCTTT
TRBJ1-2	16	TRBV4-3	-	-	CASSQDYRGANYGYTF	TGCGCCAGCAGCCAAGATTACCGAGGGGCAAACTATGGCTACACCTTC
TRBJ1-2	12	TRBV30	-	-	CAWSGRFGGYTF	TGTGCCTGGAGTGGACGGTTCGGGGGCTACACCTTC
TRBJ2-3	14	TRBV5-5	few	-	CASTGEWGADTQYF	TGTGCCAGCACCGGAGAGTGGGGCGCAGATACGCAGTATTTT
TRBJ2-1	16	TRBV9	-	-	CASSVDGGGPGDEQFF	TGTGCCAGCAGCGTAGATGGGGGGGGCCCAGGCGATGAGCAGTTCTTC
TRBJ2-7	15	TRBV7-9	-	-	CASSLIRGPPYEQYF	TGTGCCAGCAGCTTAATCCGGGGACCACCTTACGAGCAGTACTTC